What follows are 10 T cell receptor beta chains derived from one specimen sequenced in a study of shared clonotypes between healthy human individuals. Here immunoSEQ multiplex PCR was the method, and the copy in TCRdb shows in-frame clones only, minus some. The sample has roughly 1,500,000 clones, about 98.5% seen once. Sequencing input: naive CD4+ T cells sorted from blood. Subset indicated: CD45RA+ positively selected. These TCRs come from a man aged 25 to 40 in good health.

In DNA form, the CDR3 reads TGCGCCAGCAGCCATGGAGGGCAGGGCAACCCCTACGAGCAGTACTTC. It translates to CASSHGGQGNPYEQYF. The genes are TRBV5-1 and TRBJ2-7; D is possibly TRBD2 (6 bases). CDR3 size: 16 residues. From germline, CDR1 is SGHRS and CDR2 YFSETQ. V lost 4 bases to trimming and J lost 2 bases, with 19 bases between them.

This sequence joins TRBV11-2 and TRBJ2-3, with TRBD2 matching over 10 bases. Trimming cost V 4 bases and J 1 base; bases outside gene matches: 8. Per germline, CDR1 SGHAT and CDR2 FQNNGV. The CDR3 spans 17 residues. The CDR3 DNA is TGTGCCAGCAGCTCCGAGAGGACTAGCGGTGGCACAGATACGCAGTATTTT. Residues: CASSSERTSGGTDTQYF. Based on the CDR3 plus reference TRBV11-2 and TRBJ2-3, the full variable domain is EAGVAQSPRYKIIEKRQSVAFWCNPISGHATLYWYQQILGQGPKLLIQFQNNGVVDDSQLPKDRFSAERLKGVDSTLKIQPAKLEDSAVYLCASSSERTSGGTDTQYFGPGTRLTVL.

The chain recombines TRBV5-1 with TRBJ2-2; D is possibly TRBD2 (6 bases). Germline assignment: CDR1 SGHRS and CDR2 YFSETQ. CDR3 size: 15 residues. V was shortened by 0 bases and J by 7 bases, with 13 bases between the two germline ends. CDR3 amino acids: CASSLGSGGSGELFF. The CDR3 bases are TGCGCCAGCAGCTTGGGTTCCGGAGGGAGCGGGGAGCTGTTTTTT.

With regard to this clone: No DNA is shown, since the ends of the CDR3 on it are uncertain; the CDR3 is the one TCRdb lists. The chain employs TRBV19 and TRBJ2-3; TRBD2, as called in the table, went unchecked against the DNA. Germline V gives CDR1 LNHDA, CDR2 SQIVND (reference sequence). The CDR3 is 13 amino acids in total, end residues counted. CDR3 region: CASKVAGGSSAYF.

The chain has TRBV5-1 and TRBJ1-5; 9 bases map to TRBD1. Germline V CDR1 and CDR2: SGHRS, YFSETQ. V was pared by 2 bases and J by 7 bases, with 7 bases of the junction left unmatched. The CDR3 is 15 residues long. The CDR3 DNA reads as TGCGCCAGCAGCTTAACAGGGGGCGCCGAGCAGCCCCAGCATTTT. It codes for CASSLTGGAEQPQHF.

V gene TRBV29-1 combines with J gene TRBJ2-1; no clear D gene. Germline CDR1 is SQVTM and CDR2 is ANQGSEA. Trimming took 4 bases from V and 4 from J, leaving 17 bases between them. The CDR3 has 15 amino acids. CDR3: CSVAIPRAAYNEQFF. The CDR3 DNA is TGCAGCGTTGCAATTCCCCGCGCCGCATACAATGAGCAGTTCTTC.

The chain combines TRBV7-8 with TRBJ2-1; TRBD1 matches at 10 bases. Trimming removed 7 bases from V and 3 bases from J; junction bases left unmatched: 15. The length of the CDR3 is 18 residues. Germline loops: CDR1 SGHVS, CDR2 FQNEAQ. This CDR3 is CASILWMTGGILYNEQFF. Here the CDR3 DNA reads TGTGCCAGCATCCTATGGATGACAGGGGGCATCCTCTACAATGAGCAGTTCTTC. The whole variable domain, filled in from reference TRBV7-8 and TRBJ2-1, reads GAGVSQSPRYKVAKRGQDVALRCDPISGHVSLFWYQQALGQGPEFLTYFQNEAQLDKSGLPSDRFFAERPEGSVSTLKIQRTQQEDSAVYLCASILWMTGGILYNEQFFGPGTRLTVL.

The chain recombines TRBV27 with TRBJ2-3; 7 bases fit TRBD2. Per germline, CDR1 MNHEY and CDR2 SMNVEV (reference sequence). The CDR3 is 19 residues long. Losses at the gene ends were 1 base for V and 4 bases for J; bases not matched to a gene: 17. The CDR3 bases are TGTGCCAGCAGTTTATGGTCCCCCACCAGCGGGGAATGGGCAGATACGCAGTATTTT. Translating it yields CASSLWSPTSGEWADTQYF.

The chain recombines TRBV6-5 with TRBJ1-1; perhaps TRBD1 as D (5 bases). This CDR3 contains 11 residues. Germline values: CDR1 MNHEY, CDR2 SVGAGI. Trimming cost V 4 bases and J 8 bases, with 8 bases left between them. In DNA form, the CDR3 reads TGTGCCAGCAGTTCCGGGGGAGAAGCTTTCTTT. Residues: CASSSGGEAFF.

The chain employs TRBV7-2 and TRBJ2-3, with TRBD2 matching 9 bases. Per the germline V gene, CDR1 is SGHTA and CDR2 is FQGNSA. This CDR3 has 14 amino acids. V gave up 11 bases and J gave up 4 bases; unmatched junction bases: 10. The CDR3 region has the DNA TGTGCCGGGCTCGGGACTAGCTCGTCAGATACGCAGTATTTT. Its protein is CAGLGTSSSDTQYF.